This TCR beta chain originates from a study of siplizumab effects on memory and regulatory T cells. Study-level points and caveats: Naive T cells looked more diverse than memory cells and looked like major alloresponse contributors. A minor share of alloreactive clones matched unstimulated subsets. Researchers did not confirm the suppressive function of proliferating Tregs from siplizumab cultures.

Assays were performed on approximately 1.1 x 10^5 TCR templates per sample. Method: immunoSEQ multiplex PCR; TCRdb's copy keeps in-frame clones and lacks some. The sample carries approximately 75,000 clones, roughly 93% recorded once. This clone showed up just once. As yet, its antigen is unknown. The CDR3 totals 16 residues. The V gene's germline CDR1 is PRHDT and CDR2 FYEKMQ (reference sequence). Losses at the gene ends were 5 bases for V and 3 bases for J; bases not matched to a gene: 9. This TCR derives from a human donor in good health. This chain links TRBV13 with TRBJ2-7; 11 positions agree with TRBD2. The sequenced sample consisted of CD8+ T cells sorted from blood. CDR3 in amino acids: CASSAIGTSGNYEQYF. In nucleotides, the CDR3 is TGTGCCAGCAGCGCCATCGGGACTAGCGGAAACTACGAGCAGTACTTC. Variable domain in full (rest from reference TRBV13 and TRBJ2-7): AAGVIQSPRHLIKEKRETATLKCYPIPRHDTVYWYQQGPGQDPQFLISFYEKMQSDKGSIPDRFSAQQFSDYHSELNMSSLELGDSALYFCASSAIGTSGNYEQYFGPGTRLTVT.